This T cell receptor (beta chain) was sequenced for a study of PD-1 blockade in classical Hodgkin lymphoma. Each patient experienced a relapse that followed autologous stem cell transplantation, and brentuximab vedotin exposure varied. Comment on this clone: The antigen is not known.

This CDR3 is built from 14 residues. Germline V gene lookup returns CDR1 MNHEY and CDR2 SVGAGI. V was shortened by 6 bases and J by 4 bases, with 15 bases between the two germline ends. Generated by immunoSEQ multiplex PCR, the TCRdb table keeps only in-frame clones and is missing some. Altogether 38,000 or so clones are present, 69% being singletons, with the ten largest covering less than 15%. General observations from the study: The authors have not defined what causes the repertoire differences, possibly disease activity or prior therapy.

The sequence was collected from a human donor with classical Hodgkin lymphoma. V gene TRBV6-5 combines with J gene TRBJ1-1; D gene uncertain. The sequencing here drew on peripheral blood mononuclear cells (PBMCs), taken before the second cycle of nivolumab. The CDR3 nucleotides read TGTGCCAGCAGGTCGGGCTCTGCAGGCACTGAAGCTTTCTTT. It is translated as CASRSGSAGTEAFF.